This T cell receptor (beta chain) was profiled in a study of identical twins. This clonotype has at least ten counts. The target antigen is unknown. Study-wide findings and caveats: For out-of-frame alpha sequences shared by twins, low generation probability was in excess. Donors were not followed over many years; analysis was cross-sectional. Twins' excess sharing was less marked for out-of-frame beta sequences.

V was shortened by 4 bases and J by 6 bases, with 13 bases between the two germline ends. The CDR3 covers 13 residues. Germline V gene data show CDR1 as SGHRS and CDR2 as YFSETQ. A template switching step contributed a universal primer site, while unique molecular identifiers were present in the cDNA. TCRdb analysed the 5' RACE reads with MiXCR anew, one entry per CDR3 protein. The table has under 300,000 distinct CDR3 sequences, over 12% seen once; the top ten hold approximately 10%. V usage is TRBV5-1 and J usage is TRBJ1-1; unclear D gene. The source material was memory (CD45RO+) T cells sorted from blood. This sequence was found in a woman between 18 and 29 years old in good health. CDR3 DNA: TGCGCCAGCAGCCCAGACGGGGTGCCTGAAGCTTTCTTT. This translates into CASSPDGVPEAFF.